Below are 29 T cell receptor beta chains sequenced from a single sample in a study of response to subunit inactivated influenza vaccine. TCRdb re-called the RT-PCR reads with MiXCR, one entry per CDR3 protein. The sample shows under 550,000 distinct CDR3 sequences, more than 7% of them seen only once. The input for sequencing was PBMCs from blood, taken approximately 25 months after vaccination. The receptors were gathered from a man between 50 and 70 years old who received an inactivated influenza vaccine.

In its sample, this clonotype was seen a few times. V usage is TRBV30 and J usage is TRBJ1-6; no clear D. Germline assignment: CDR1 GTSNPN and CDR2 SVGIG (reference sequence). The germline V and J ends were trimmed by 2 bases and 0 bases, with 8 bases remaining between them. The CDR3 runs to 15 residues. Written as DNA, the CDR3 is TGTGCCTGGAGTTCACCCGGCTCCTATAATTCACCCCTCCACTTT. Translating gives CAWSSPGSYNSPLHF.

This clonotype has only a few counts. The chain joins TRBV20-1 to TRBJ2-2, with D unclear. Germline assignment: CDR1 DFQATT and CDR2 SNEGSKA (reference sequence). This CDR3 is 13 amino acids long. Trimming shortened V by 3 bases and J by 4 bases, and 9 bases separated the two germline ends. The CDR3 sequence is CSASGQATGELFF. In DNA, the CDR3 is TGCAGTGCTAGCGGTCAAGCCACCGGGGAGCTGTTTTTT.

This clonotype was observed many times. This chain uses TRBV12-3 or TRBV12-4 with TRBJ2-1, with D perhaps given as TRBD1 or TRBD2 (5 bases each). The V and J ends lost 10 bases and 8 bases respectively, with 18 bases between them. CDR3 length: 13 residues. The CDR3 protein is CATGARGIYEQFF. CDR3 bases: TGTGCCACCGGGGCAAGAGGGATCTATGAGCAGTTCTTC.

The chain uses TRBV28 and TRBJ1-5; D gene uncertain. Germline V lookup: CDR1 MDHEN, CDR2 SYDVKM. This CDR3 is built from 12 residues. The germline V and J ends were trimmed by 6 bases and 6 bases, with 9 bases remaining between them. This chain's CDR3 is CASRSGAQPQHF. CDR3 in DNA: TGTGCCAGCAGATCAGGCGCTCAGCCCCAGCATTTT. Together with reference TRBV28 and TRBJ1-5, the CDR3 gives the full variable domain: DVKVTQSSRYLVKRTGEKVFLECVQDMDHENMFWYRQDPGLGLRLIYFSYDVKMKEKGDIPEGYSVSREKKERFSLILESASTNQTSMYLCASRSGAQPQHFGDGTRLSIL.

This clonotype was counted at least ten times. This chain joins TRBV5-1 and TRBJ1-1; no firm D call. The CDR3 covers 14 residues. Germline V gene data show CDR1 as SGHRS and CDR2 as YFSETQ. V dropped 0 bases and J dropped 1 base, with 7 bases sitting between them. In nucleotides, the CDR3 is TGCGCCAGCAGCTTGGCCGGCCAGAACACTGAAGCTTTCTTT. It yields the protein CASSLAGQNTEAFF.

A few counts support this clonotype. V and J are TRBV6-4 and TRBJ1-2, with D unclear. Looked up from germline, CDR1 is MRHNA and CDR2 is SNTAGT. The CDR3 loop spans 14 amino acids. V was cut by 0 bases and J by 4 bases, with 9 bases left in between. The CDR3 bases are TGTGCCAGCAGTGACTCGGCGGGGTCCTATGGCTACACCTTC. It specifies CASSDSAGSYGYTF.

This clonotype was counted many times. The genes are TRBV20-1 and TRBJ2-1; no clear D gene. Germline CDR1 and CDR2: DFQATT and SNEGSKA (reference sequence). Deletions cut 0 bases from V and 4 bases from J, with 10 bases between. The CDR3 extends over 14 amino acids. The CDR3 DNA reads as TGCAGTGCTAGAGAAGGGCAAGTGTACAATGAGCAGTTCTTC. Translated: CSAREGQVYNEQFF.

The chain couples TRBV12-3 or TRBV12-4 to TRBJ2-5, with unresolved D. The CDR3 loop spans 15 amino acids. Trimming removed 2 bases from V and 5 bases from J, with 15 bases in between. Here the CDR3 DNA reads TGTGCCAGCAGTTTAAGTTACGGGCTTTTCGAGACCCAGTACTTC. This gives the protein CASSLSYGLFETQYF.

This chain uses TRBV20-1 with TRBJ2-1, with D perhaps TRBD2 (5 bases). Per germline, CDR1 DFQATT and CDR2 SNEGSKA (reference sequence). The CDR3 loop spans 10 amino acids. The CDR3 region is CSAGEFEQFF. For the CDR3, the DNA is TGCAGCGCCGGGGAATTTGAGCAGTTCTTC.

This clonotype has more than one count but fewer than ten. The J gene is TRBJ2-1, the V gene TRBV29-1; D could derive from TRBD1 or TRBD2 (5 bases each). With 0 bases removed from V and 10 bases from J, the gap between germline ends came to 16 bases. From germline, CDR1 is SQVTM and CDR2 ANQGSEA. The CDR3 is 14 residues long. The CDR3 DNA reads as TGCAGCGTTGAAGAACAGTGGGGGTTTGAAGAGCAGTTCTTC. Protein: CSVEEQWGFEEQFF.

At least ten counts were recorded for this clonotype. V and J are TRBV9 and TRBJ2-4; D ambiguous. The V end lost 4 bases, the J end lost 5 bases, and 10 bases lay between the germline ends. CDR3 length: 13 amino acids. CDR1 and CDR2 (germline): SGDLS, YYNGEE. The CDR3 is CASSPRQENIQYF. The CDR3 DNA reads TGTGCCAGCAGCCCCCGACAAGAAAACATTCAGTACTTC.

V and J are TRBV7-9 and TRBJ2-7; 9 positions agree with TRBD2. Germline values: CDR1 SEHNR, CDR2 FQNEAQ (reference sequence). Trimming at V came to 7 bases and at J to 2 bases, leaving 9 bases not matched to a gene. This CDR3 is 15 amino acids long. The CDR3 is CASTPQSGRPYEQYF. CDR3 DNA sequence: TGTGCCAGCACCCCGCAAAGCGGGAGGCCCTACGAGCAGTACTTC.

This clonotype has only a few counts. The rearrangement links TRBV4-3 to TRBJ2-2; D uncertain. Trimming removed 6 bases from V and 8 bases from J, with 13 bases in between. This CDR3 has 13 residues. Germline V gives CDR1 LGHNA, CDR2 YSLEER. The CDR3 protein is CASSRLVRGELFF. The CDR3 DNA sequence: TGCGCCAGCAGTCGCTTGGTCAGGGGGGAGCTGTTTTTT.

The chain employs TRBV27 and TRBJ2-3, with TRBD2 identical over 9 bases. This CDR3 has 16 amino acids. Per germline, CDR1 MNHEY and CDR2 SMNVEV (reference sequence). The J segment lost 9 bases and the V segment lost 4 bases, leaving 14 bases of the junction unmatched. CDR3 coding DNA: TGTGCCAGCAGTTGGGGACTAGCCGAGAGTGCGGAAACGCAGTATTTT. Translated, it gives CASSWGLAESAETQYF.

This clonotype was seen a handful of times. The V and J genes are TRBV5-1 and TRBJ2-5; either TRBD1 or TRBD2 may supply D (5 bases each). CDR1 is SGHRS, CDR2 YFSETQ, per germline. V shed 6 bases and J shed 3 bases, with 15 bases lying between them. The CDR3 is 14 amino acids. The CDR3 is CASKSLMGEETQYF. The CDR3 DNA reads TGCGCCAGCAAAAGTTTGATGGGGGAAGAGACCCAGTACTTC.

This clonotype has ten or more counts. The rearrangement joins TRBV29-1 to TRBJ2-1; D is unclear. From germline, CDR1 is SQVTM and CDR2 ANQGSEA. CDR3 length equals 15 residues. V dropped 2 bases and J dropped 3 bases, with 14 bases sitting between them. Here the CDR3 DNA reads TGCAGCGTTGAATTGTCCCGAGGATTCTACAATGAGCAGTTCTTC. Its protein product is CSVELSRGFYNEQFF.

This clonotype has a count of ten or more. This chain links TRBV7-9 with TRBJ2-1, with D uncertain. Trimming removed 1 base from V and 9 bases from J, with 19 bases in between. The CDR3 covers 16 residues. Germline V gene data show CDR1 as SEHNR and CDR2 as FQNEAQ (reference sequence). CDR3 in DNA: TGTGCCAGCAGCTTAGTCGTTGCGGCACCCGTTGGTGAGCAGTTCTTC. It specifies CASSLVVAAPVGEQFF.

This clonotype was counted at least ten times. The V and J genes are TRBV5-1 and TRBJ2-5, with TRBD1 as a possible D gene (6 bases). This CDR3 contains 15 residues. Trimming took 4 bases from V and 3 from J, leaving 16 bases between them. Germline CDR1 and CDR2: SGHRS and YFSETQ. In DNA, the CDR3 is TGCGCCAGCAGCCCGTCGGACAGAACGAAAGAGACCCAGTACTTC. It is translated as CASSPSDRTKETQYF.

This clonotype was seen a few times. The V and J genes are TRBV28 and TRBJ2-3; a weak D match, TRBD2 (6 bases). This CDR3 has 14 amino acids. CDR1 is MDHEN, CDR2 SYDVKM, per germline. V lost 10 bases, J lost 3 bases, and 17 bases lay in between. The CDR3: CAIRPEGGTDTQYF. The CDR3 DNA follows: TGTGCCATCCGGCCGGAGGGAGGAACAGATACGCAGTATTTT.

This clonotype was detected a few times. The V gene is TRBV11-2, the J gene TRBJ2-7; 13 nucleotides agree with TRBD2. The ends lost 5 bases at V and 4 bases at J; junction bases unmatched: 14. Germline V lookup: CDR1 SGHAT, CDR2 FQNNGV. The CDR3 is made up of 18 amino acids. The CDR3 reads CASSPGTSGTGDRYEQYF. The CDR3 nucleotides are TGTGCCAGCAGCCCAGGGACTAGCGGGACGGGGGATCGGTACGAGCAGTACTTC. The entire variable domain, with the rest obtained from reference TRBV11-2 and TRBJ2-7, is as follows: EAGVAQSPRYKIIEKRQSVAFWCNPISGHATLYWYQQILGQGPKLLIQFQNNGVVDDSQLPKDRFSAERLKGVDSTLKIQPAKLEDSAVYLCASSPGTSGTGDRYEQYFGPGTRLTVT.

V and J are TRBV20-1 and TRBJ1-2; D is unclear. The germline CDR1 and CDR2 sequences are DFQATT and SNEGSKA (reference sequence). The CDR3 is 11 amino acids. Trimming took 5 bases from V and 1 from J, leaving 5 bases between them. For the CDR3, the DNA is TGCAGTGCTTACAGTAACTATGGCTACACCTTC. Protein: CSAYSNYGYTF.

This chain uses TRBV7-9 with TRBJ2-1; 9 bases map to TRBD2. The CDR3 length is 17 residues. Losses at the gene ends were 3 bases for V and 7 bases for J; bases not matched to a gene: 13. From germline, CDR1 is SEHNR and CDR2 FQNEAQ (reference sequence). The CDR3 region is CASSFPLGSGSPNEQFF. The CDR3 nucleotides read TGTGCCAGCAGCTTCCCCCTGGGTAGCGGGAGCCCGAATGAGCAGTTCTTC.

The chain is built from TRBV12-3 or TRBV12-4 and TRBJ1-1, with D tentatively TRBD1 (5 bases). V lost 6 bases and J lost 3, with 17 bases in between. The CDR3 has 15 amino acids. CDR3 sequence reads: CASRETVGWDTEAFF. The CDR3 DNA reads TGTGCCAGCAGGGAGACAGTGGGTTGGGACACTGAAGCTTTCTTT.

V and J are TRBV5-1 and TRBJ2-1; D remains unclear. Germline assignment: CDR1 SGHRS and CDR2 YFSETQ. This CDR3 comprises 15 residues. V was clipped by 4 bases and J by 0 bases, with 11 bases between them. The CDR3 region has the DNA TGCGCCAGCAGCCCGGTCACCGGCTCCTACAATGAGCAGTTCTTC. Translating it yields CASSPVTGSYNEQFF.

This clonotype has only a few counts. This chain links TRBV5-1 with TRBJ2-3, with TRBD1 matching over 9 bases. The trim removed 2 bases at V and 6 bases at J, leaving 7 bases unmatched. The V gene's germline CDR1 is SGHRS and CDR2 YFSETQ. There are 15 residues in the CDR3. This CDR3 is CASSLGTGRGDTQYF. The CDR3 DNA reads as TGCGCCAGCAGCTTAGGGACAGGGAGAGGGGATACGCAGTATTTT.

This clonotype was detected only a few times. The chain links TRBV10-3 to TRBJ2-7; 7 nucleotides agree with TRBD1. The CDR3 consists of 15 residues. CDR1 and CDR2 (germline): ENHRY, SYGVKD. V shed 1 base, J shed 3 bases, and the junction held 6 bases outside the gene matches. The CDR3 loop is CAISEFFGDSYEQYF. The CDR3 DNA follows: TGTGCCATCAGTGAGTTTTTTGGGGACAGCTACGAGCAGTACTTC.

This clonotype was observed at least ten times. The chain employs TRBV5-1 and TRBJ1-2; D remains ambiguous. With 0 bases removed from V and 8 bases from J, the gap between germline ends came to 11 bases. This CDR3 region has 13 residues. The germline V gene has CDR1 SGHRS and CDR2 YFSETQ. In DNA form, the CDR3 reads TGCGCCAGCAGCTTGGGACATAATGGAGGCTACACCTTC. Amino acids: CASSLGHNGGYTF.

The CDR3 sequence: CASSEKNPIRGELFF. DNA for the CDR3: TGTGCCAGCAGCGAGAAAAATCCAATTCGCGGGGAGCTGTTTTTT. The V and J genes are TRBV9 and TRBJ2-2; D unclear. V was clipped by 3 bases and J by 7 bases, with 16 bases between them. CDR3 size: 15 residues. Germline-derived CDR1 and CDR2 are SGDLS and YYNGEE.

This clonotype was seen at least ten times. The chain combines TRBV20-1 with TRBJ1-1; D unresolved. Looked up from germline, CDR1 is DFQATT and CDR2 is SNEGSKA (reference sequence). V shed 3 bases and J shed 0 bases, with 8 bases lying between them. CDR3 length: 13 residues. The CDR3 nucleotides are TGCAGTGCTAGTTTTATACTGAACACTGAAGCTTTCTTT. This codes for CSASFILNTEAFF.